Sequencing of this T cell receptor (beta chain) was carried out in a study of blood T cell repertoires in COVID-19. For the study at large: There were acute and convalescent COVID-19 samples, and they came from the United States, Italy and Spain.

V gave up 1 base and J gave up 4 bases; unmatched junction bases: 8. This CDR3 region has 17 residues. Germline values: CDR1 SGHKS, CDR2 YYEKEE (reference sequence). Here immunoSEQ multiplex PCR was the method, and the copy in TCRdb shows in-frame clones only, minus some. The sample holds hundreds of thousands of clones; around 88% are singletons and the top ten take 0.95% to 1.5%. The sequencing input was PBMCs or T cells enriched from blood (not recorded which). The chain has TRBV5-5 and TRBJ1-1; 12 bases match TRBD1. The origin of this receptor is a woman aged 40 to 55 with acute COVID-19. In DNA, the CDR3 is TGTGCCAGCAGCTTGCGGGGACAGGGGGCGCGGGGCACTGAAGCTTTCTTT. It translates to CASSLRGQGARGTEAFF. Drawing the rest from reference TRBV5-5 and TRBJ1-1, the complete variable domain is DAGVTQSPTHLIKTRGQQVTLRCSPISGHKSVSWYQQVLGQGPQFIFQYYEKEERGRGNFPDRFSARQFPNYSSELNVNALLLGDSALYLCASSLRGQGARGTEAFFGQGTRLTVV.